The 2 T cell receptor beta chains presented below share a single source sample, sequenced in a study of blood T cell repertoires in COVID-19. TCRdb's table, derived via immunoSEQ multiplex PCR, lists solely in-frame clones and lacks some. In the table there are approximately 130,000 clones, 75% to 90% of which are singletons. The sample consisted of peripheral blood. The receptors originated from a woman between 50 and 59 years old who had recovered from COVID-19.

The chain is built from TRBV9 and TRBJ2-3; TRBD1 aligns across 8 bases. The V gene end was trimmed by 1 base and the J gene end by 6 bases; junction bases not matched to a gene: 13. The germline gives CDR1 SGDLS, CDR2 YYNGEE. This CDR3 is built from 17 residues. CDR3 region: CASSVTSTGGVSDTQYF. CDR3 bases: TGTGCCAGCAGCGTAACCAGTACAGGGGGAGTGTCGGATACGCAGTATTTT.

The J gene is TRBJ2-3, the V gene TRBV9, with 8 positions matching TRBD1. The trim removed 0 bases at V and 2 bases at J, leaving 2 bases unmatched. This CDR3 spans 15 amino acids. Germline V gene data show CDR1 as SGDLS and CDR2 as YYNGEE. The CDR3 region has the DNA TGTGCCAGCAGCGTAGGGACAGGGACCACAGATACGCAGTATTTT. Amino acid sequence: CASSVGTGTTDTQYF.